The TCR beta chain under discussion was sequenced for a study of metastatic and nonmetastatic thyroid tumors. All patients were untreated before thyroid surgery. TCRdb re-clonotyped the PCR reads via MiXCR. The sample holds tens of thousands of clones; about 24% are singletons and the top ten take roughly 6.6%. This clone has only a few counts. The clonotype originates from a female donor with papillary thyroid cancer or a benign thyroid nodule (not recorded which). Some clones in this sample may be carry-over from other donors' samples. The source material was tumor tissue.

The CDR3 DNA is TGTGCCAGCAGTGATGGAGCGGGAGGTGTCAATGAGCAGTTCTTC. Residues: CASSDGAGGVNEQFF. The J gene is TRBJ2-1, the V gene TRBV6-1; 9 bases map to TRBD2. The CDR3 length is 15 residues. Germline V gives CDR1 MNHNS, CDR2 SASEGT. The V segment lost 3 bases and the J segment 6 bases; nucleotides outside the gene matches: 6.